This TCR beta chain was profiled in a study of cytomegalovirus exposure and HLA in healthy donors. Study results and caveats: Trimming of TCR beta V- and J-genes showed a link, identified in a later analysis, to a missense DCLRE1C variant.

PCR primers comprised 60 Vbeta and 13 Jbeta primers. Assay used: immunoSEQ multiplex PCR; TCRdb lists only in-frame clones, some missing. The sample yields around 110,000 clones, 55% to 75% seen once. The CDR3 loop spans 15 amino acids. V was shortened by 9 bases and J by 6 bases, with 21 bases between the two germline ends. Germline CDR1 is LNHDA and CDR2 is SQIVND (reference sequence). Points on this clone: Its antigen remains unknown.

V and J are TRBV19 and TRBJ2-1; possible D gene TRBD2, 6 bases. The source of this sequence is a woman aged 40-49 years in good health and CMV-seropositive. Sequenced sample: PBMCs. The DNA for the CDR3 is TGTGCCAGCAGATCGGGACTCGGTGGACTCAATGAGCAGTTCTTC. It translates to CASRSGLGGLNEQFF.